Shown below are 23 T cell receptor beta chains from a single sample sequenced in a study of OX40 agonist ivuxolimab in advanced cancers. This table comes from immunoSEQ multiplex PCR, and its TCRdb copy is limited to in-frame clones, with some not included. The repertoire holds tens of thousands of clones, about 86% seen once, with around 6.3% in the top ten. The starting material was CD4+ or CD8+ T cells sorted from blood, obtained in a trial of the OX40 agonist ivuxolimab. The source is an adult with an advanced solid tumor such as melanoma, head and neck, liver or kidney cancer.

This chain uses TRBV14 with TRBJ2-7; tentative D call: TRBD2 (7 bases). Per the germline V gene, CDR1 is SGHDN and CDR2 is FVKESK. The CDR3 has 13 amino acids. V lost 5 bases and J lost 3, with 11 bases in between. CDR3 residues: CASSGGGDYEQYF. The CDR3 bases are TGTGCCAGCAGCGGAGGGGGGGACTACGAGCAGTACTTC.

J is TRBJ1-1 and V is TRBV7-9; TRBD1 is a possible D gene (6 bases). Germline CDR1 reads SEHNR; CDR2 reads FQNEAQ (reference sequence). The CDR3 has 16 amino acids. Between the trimmed V and J ends, which lost 5 bases and 6 bases, there was a span of 22 bases. The CDR3 sequence: CASSTLFTHGGPEAFF. The CDR3 nucleotides read TGTGCCAGCAGCACACTATTTACCCACGGGGGCCCTGAAGCTTTCTTT.

J is TRBJ1-2 and V is TRBV30; D gene uncertain. Germline CDR1 and CDR2: GTSNPN and SVGIG (reference sequence). CDR3 length equals 13 residues. V was clipped by 3 bases and J by 7 bases, with 15 bases between them. Here the CDR3 DNA reads TGTGCCTGGAGCGCCGGGGAGCACCGTGGCTACACCTTC. Encoded protein: CAWSAGEHRGYTF.

The chain couples TRBV9 to TRBJ2-3; the D is unclear. The CDR3 extends over 12 amino acids. Germline CDR1 reads SGDLS; CDR2 reads YYNGEE. V was clipped by 3 bases and J by 5 bases, with 7 bases between them. CDR3 sequence: CASSATRDTQYF. The CDR3 DNA reads TGTGCCAGCAGCGCAACCCGAGATACGCAGTATTTT.

V and J are TRBV4-1 and TRBJ1-2; D is unclear. The CDR3 spans 15 residues. The V end lost 2 bases, the J end lost 0 bases, and 10 bases lay between the germline ends. Germline CDR1 and CDR2: MGHRA and YSYEKL. CDR3 sequence (DNA): TGCGCCAGCAGCCAAACACCGTTGACTAACTATGGCTACACCTTC. It translates to CASSQTPLTNYGYTF.

CDR3 residues: CAISEDRGTWNTEAFF. The CDR3 bases are TGTGCCATCAGTGAGGACAGGGGAACGTGGAACACTGAAGCTTTCTTT. The chain combines TRBV10-3 with TRBJ1-1, with TRBD1 identical over 8 bases. Germline V gene data show CDR1 as ENHRY and CDR2 as SYGVKD. V dropped 2 bases and J dropped 1; count of bases not matched to a gene: 6. The CDR3 has 16 amino acids.

The rearrangement uses TRBV7-6 and TRBJ2-4; perhaps TRBD2 as D (5 bases). The germline V gene encodes CDR1 SGHVS and CDR2 FNYEAQ. This CDR3 spans 16 amino acids. V was clipped by 5 bases and J by 1 base, with 15 bases between them. The CDR3 DNA reads TGTGCCAGCAGCCCTGGACTCGGTGCGGCCAAAAACATTCAGTACTTC. Translation: CASSPGLGAAKNIQYF.

DNA of the CDR3: TGTGCCATCAGTGAGTCAGAGGACTACCAGTTCTTC. Translation gives CAISESEDYQFF. V is TRBV10-3 and J is TRBJ2-1; TRBD2 might be the D (6 bases). The CDR3 is 12 amino acids. Germline lookup yields CDR1 ENHRY and CDR2 SYGVKD. V was shortened by 0 bases and J by 13 bases, with 10 bases between the two germline ends.

The chain has TRBV5-1 and TRBJ2-1; the match to TRBD2 covers 11 bases. The CDR3 spans 15 residues. J gave up 8 bases and V 0 bases, and 4 bases lay outside the gene matches. Germline V gives CDR1 SGHRS, CDR2 YFSETQ. The CDR3 sequence: CASSLDSGGADEQFF. CDR3 in DNA: TGCGCCAGCAGCTTGGATAGCGGGGGGGCCGATGAGCAGTTCTTC.

DNA for the CDR3: TGTGCCAGCAGCTTAGGACCCTTGGGCTACACCTTC. This sequence encodes CASSLGPLGYTF. This chain connects TRBV5-6 to TRBJ1-2; no firm D call. Germline values: CDR1 SGHDT, CDR2 YYEEEE. The CDR3 is 12 amino acids. V gave up 2 bases and J gave up 8 bases, with 10 bases separating them.

V is TRBV30 and J is TRBJ2-6; 7 bases align to TRBD1. J was trimmed by 1 base and V by 1 base; bases with no gene match: 4. The CDR3 sequence is 16 residues long. CDR1 is GTSNPN and CDR2 is SVGIG in the germline V gene (reference sequence). This CDR3 is CAWSGTGLSGANVLTF. CDR3 in DNA: TGTGCCTGGAGTGGGACAGGATTATCTGGGGCCAACGTCCTGACTTTC.

The chain combines TRBV25-1 with TRBJ2-1; the match to TRBD2 covers 7 bases. CDR1 MGHDK and CDR2 SYGVNS come from the germline V gene. The trim removed 3 bases at V and 5 bases at J, leaving 13 bases unmatched. The CDR3 loop spans 17 amino acids. CDR3 residues: CASSDPQGPSGNNEQFF. The CDR3 nucleotides are TGTGCCAGCAGTGACCCCCAAGGGCCTAGCGGAAACAATGAGCAGTTCTTC. The variable domain in full, completed from reference TRBV25-1 and TRBJ2-1, reads EADIYQTPRYLVIGTGKKITLECSQTMGHDKMYWYQQDPGMELHLIHYSYGVNSTEKGDLSSESTVSRIRTEHFPLTLESARPSHTSQYLCASSDPQGPSGNNEQFFGPGTRLTVL.

V is TRBV28 and J is TRBJ1-5; D ambiguous. Germline V lookup: CDR1 MDHEN, CDR2 SYDVKM. V was cut by 2 bases and J by 5 bases, with 7 bases left in between. CDR3 length equals 13 residues. In DNA form, the CDR3 reads TGTGCCAGCAGTTTAATCCGAGATCAGCCCCAGCATTTT. This encodes CASSLIRDQPQHF. The full variable domain, completed using reference TRBV28 and TRBJ1-5, is DVKVTQSSRYLVKRTGEKVFLECVQDMDHENMFWYRQDPGLGLRLIYFSYDVKMKEKGDIPEGYSVSREKKERFSLILESASTNQTSMYLCASSLIRDQPQHFGDGTRLSIL.

A few counts support this clone. V is TRBV11-2 and J is TRBJ1-6; TRBD1 agrees at 7 bases. V shed 6 bases and J 9 bases; nucleotides not matched to a gene: 11. The CDR3 runs 15 residues. Germline V CDR1 and CDR2: SGHAT, FQNNGV. In DNA form, the CDR3 reads TGTGCCAGCAGAGACGCACAGGGGAGGGGTTCACCCCTCCACTTT. Amino acids: CASRDAQGRGSPLHF.

The chain joins TRBV19 to TRBJ2-5; possible D gene TRBD2, 6 bases. TRBJ2-7 explains the end of the DNA better; the J call may be wrong. The CDR3 consists of 14 residues. Germline assignment: CDR1 LNHDA and CDR2 SQIVND (reference sequence). The CDR3 loop is CASGQSGGASEQYF. CDR3 DNA: TGTGCCAGTGGTCAAAGCGGAGGGGCGAGCGAGCAGTACTTC.

This clone was seen only once. The V gene is TRBV5-1, the J gene TRBJ2-1, with 11 bases matching TRBD2. The ends lost 1 base at V and 5 bases at J; junction bases unmatched: 8. This CDR3 contains 17 residues. Germline values: CDR1 SGHRS, CDR2 YFSETQ. The CDR3 bases are TGCGCCAGCAGCTTGAGACCGGGACTAGCGGAACACAATGAGCAGTTCTTC. This codes for CASSLRPGLAEHNEQFF.

The chain couples TRBV6-1 to TRBJ1-5; D may be TRBD1 (6 bases). The ends were cut back, 5 bases at V and 7 bases at J, with 18 bases in the middle. Per germline, CDR1 MNHNS and CDR2 SASEGT. The CDR3 contains 15 residues. In DNA, the CDR3 is TGTGCCAGCAGTCCAAGGGGGGCGCAGGGGCAGCCCCAGCATTTT. Its translation: CASSPRGAQGQPQHF.

This clone showed up many times. The gene calls are TRBV5-1 and TRBJ2-1, with D possibly TRBD1 on 6 matching bases. Germline V gene data show CDR1 as SGHRS and CDR2 as YFSETQ. The V end lost 8 bases, the J end lost 4 bases, and 13 bases lay between the germline ends. The CDR3 covers 13 residues. CDR3 loop: CASKGTNYNEQFF. The DNA of the CDR3 is TGCGCCAGTAAGGGGACAAATTACAATGAGCAGTTCTTC.

This chain joins TRBV4-2 and TRBJ1-1; 12 nucleotides line up with TRBD1. CDR3 length: 18 amino acids. Trimming cost V 1 base and J 1 base; bases outside gene matches: 7. CDR1 LGHNA and CDR2 YNFKEQ come from the germline V gene. In nucleotides, the CDR3 is TGTGCCAGCAGCCAAGGGTTGGGACAGGGGGCATCGAACACTGAAGCTTTCTTT. Translating it yields CASSQGLGQGASNTEAFF.

The chain is built from TRBV12-2 and TRBJ1-2. TRBV12-2 represents a pseudogene. There are 15 residues in the CDR3. The CDR3 region has the DNA TGTGCAAGTCGCTTAGTGTATGCGACCAACTATGGCTACACCTTC. This codes for CASRLVYATNYGYTF.

The chain has TRBV4-3 and TRBJ2-2; no reliable D call. Trimming stripped 1 base from V and 3 bases from J, with 3 bases between. CDR3 length equals 13 residues. Germline V CDR1 and CDR2: LGHNA, YSLEER. CDR3: CASSQVDTGELFF. As DNA, the CDR3 is TGCGCCAGCAGCCAAGTGGACACCGGGGAGCTGTTTTTT.

The chain recombines TRBV11-1 with TRBJ1-6; the match to TRBD1 covers 9 bases. V shed 5 bases, J shed 9 bases, and the junction held 11 bases outside the gene matches. The CDR3 extends over 16 amino acids. The germline CDR1 and CDR2 sequences are SGHAT and FQDESV (reference sequence). CDR3 sequence (DNA): TGTGCCAGCAGCCCCGGTCTGGGACAGGGAGTTTCACCCCTCCACTTT. It yields the protein CASSPGLGQGVSPLHF.

The chain combines TRBV27 with TRBJ2-5; TRBD2 aligns across 9 bases. The CDR3 consists of 15 residues. Trimming at V came to 4 bases and at J to 2 bases, leaving 5 bases not matched to a gene. Germline V gene sequence: CDR1 MNHEY, CDR2 SMNVEV (reference sequence). CDR3 region: CASSSRAGGQETQYF. The DNA of the CDR3 is TGTGCCAGCAGTTCCCGGGCGGGGGGGCAAGAGACCCAGTACTTC.